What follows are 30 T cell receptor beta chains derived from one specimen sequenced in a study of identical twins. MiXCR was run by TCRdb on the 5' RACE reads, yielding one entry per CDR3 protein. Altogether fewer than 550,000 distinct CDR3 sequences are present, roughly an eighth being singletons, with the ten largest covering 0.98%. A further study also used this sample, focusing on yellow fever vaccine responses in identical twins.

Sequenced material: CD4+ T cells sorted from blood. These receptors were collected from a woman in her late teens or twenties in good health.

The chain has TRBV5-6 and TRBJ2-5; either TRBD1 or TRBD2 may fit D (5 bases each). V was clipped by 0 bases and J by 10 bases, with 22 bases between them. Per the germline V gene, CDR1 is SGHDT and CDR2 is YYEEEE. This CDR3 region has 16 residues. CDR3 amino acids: CASSLGQGWQQADQYF. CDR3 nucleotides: TGTGCCAGCAGCTTGGGGCAGGGATGGCAACAAGCGGACCAGTACTTC.

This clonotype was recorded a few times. CDR3 nucleotide sequence: TGTGCCAGCAGCGCCCCCCCCGGGACTAGCGGGGGGATCCTCTCCTACAATGAGCAGTTCTTC. Its protein product is CASSAPPGTSGGILSYNEQFF. This chain uses TRBV9 with TRBJ2-1; 15 nucleotides line up with TRBD2. Germline lookup yields CDR1 SGDLS and CDR2 YYNGEE. V trimming: 3 bases; J trimming: 0 bases; junction bases outside the gene matches: 13. The CDR3 extends over 21 amino acids.

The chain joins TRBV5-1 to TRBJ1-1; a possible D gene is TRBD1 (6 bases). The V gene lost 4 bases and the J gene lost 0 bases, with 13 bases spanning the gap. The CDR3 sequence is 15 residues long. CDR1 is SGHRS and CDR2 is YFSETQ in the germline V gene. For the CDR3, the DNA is TGCGCCAGCAGCCCGCTCGGGGGCATGAACACTGAAGCTTTCTTT. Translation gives CASSPLGGMNTEAFF.

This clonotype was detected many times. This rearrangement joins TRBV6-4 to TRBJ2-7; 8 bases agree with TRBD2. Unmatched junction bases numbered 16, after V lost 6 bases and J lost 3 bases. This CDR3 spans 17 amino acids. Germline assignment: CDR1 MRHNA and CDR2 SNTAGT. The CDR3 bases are TGTGCCAGCAGCGATAATCCCGCAGCGGGGGACAACTACGAGCAGTACTTC. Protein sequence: CASSDNPAAGDNYEQYF.

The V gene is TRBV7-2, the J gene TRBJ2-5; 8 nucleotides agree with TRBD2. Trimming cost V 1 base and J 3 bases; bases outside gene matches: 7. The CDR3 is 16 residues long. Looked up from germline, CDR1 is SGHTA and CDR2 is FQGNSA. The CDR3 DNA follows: TGTGCCAGCAGCTTAGTTCCAGCGGGAGCGAAAGAGACCCAGTACTTC. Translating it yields CASSLVPAGAKETQYF.

For the CDR3, the DNA is TGCAGCAGTGTCGGGACTCGGTATAGTGAGCAGTTCTTC. Translating it yields CSSVGTRYSEQFF. The V call is TRBV20-1, the J call TRBJ2-1, with D possibly being TRBD2 (6 bases). Looked up from germline, CDR1 is DFQATT and CDR2 is SNEGSKA (reference sequence). This CDR3 is 13 amino acids long.

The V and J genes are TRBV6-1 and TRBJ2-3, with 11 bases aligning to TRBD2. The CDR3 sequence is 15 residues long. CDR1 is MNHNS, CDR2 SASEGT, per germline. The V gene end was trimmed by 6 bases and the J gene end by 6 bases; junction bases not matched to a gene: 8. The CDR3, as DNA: TGTGCCAGCAGCCTAGCGGGAGGCCGAGGGGATACGCAGTATTTT. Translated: CASSLAGGRGDTQYF.

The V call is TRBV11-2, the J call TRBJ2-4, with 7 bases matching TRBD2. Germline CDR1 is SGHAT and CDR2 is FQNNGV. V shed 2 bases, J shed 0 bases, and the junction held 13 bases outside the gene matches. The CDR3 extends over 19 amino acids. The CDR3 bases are TGTGCCAGCAGCTTAATTGGTGGGAGGGCGGTGGGAGCCAAAAACATTCAGTACTTC. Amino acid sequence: CASSLIGGRAVGAKNIQYF. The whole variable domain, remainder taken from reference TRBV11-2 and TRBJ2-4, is EAGVAQSPRYKIIEKRQSVAFWCNPISGHATLYWYQQILGQGPKLLIQFQNNGVVDDSQLPKDRFSAERLKGVDSTLKIQPAKLEDSAVYLCASSLIGGRAVGAKNIQYFGAGTRLSVL.

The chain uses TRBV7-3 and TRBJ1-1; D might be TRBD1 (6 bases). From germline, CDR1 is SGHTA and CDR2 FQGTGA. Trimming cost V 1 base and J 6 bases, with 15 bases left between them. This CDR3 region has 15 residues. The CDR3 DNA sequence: TGTGCCAGCAGCTTAATGGGGGCGGGAGTCTCTGAAGCTTTCTTT. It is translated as CASSLMGAGVSEAFF.

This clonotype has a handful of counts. The CDR3 loop is CASRDRLGNQPQHF. In DNA, the CDR3 is TGTGCCAGCAGAGACAGGCTCGGCAATCAGCCCCAGCATTTT. The chain joins TRBV6-2 or TRBV6-3 to TRBJ1-5; a possible D gene is TRBD1 (6 bases). This CDR3 has 14 residues. In germline, CDR1 is MNHEY, CDR2 SVGEGT. Trimming took 6 bases from V and 2 from J, leaving 11 bases between them.

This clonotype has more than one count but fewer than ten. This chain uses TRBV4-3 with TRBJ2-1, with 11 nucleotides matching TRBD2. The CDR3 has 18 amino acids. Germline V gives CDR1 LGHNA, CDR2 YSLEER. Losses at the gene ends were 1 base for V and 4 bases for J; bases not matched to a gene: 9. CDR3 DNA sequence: TGCGCCAGCAGCCAAGCGGTAGCGGGGGGGAGTTGGTACAATGAGCAGTTCTTC. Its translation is CASSQAVAGGSWYNEQFF.

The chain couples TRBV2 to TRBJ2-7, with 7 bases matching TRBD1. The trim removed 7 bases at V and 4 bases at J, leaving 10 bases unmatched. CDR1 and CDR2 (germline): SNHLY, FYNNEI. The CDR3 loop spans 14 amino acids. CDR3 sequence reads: CASTAGTALYEQYF. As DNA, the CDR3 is TGTGCCAGCACAGCCGGGACAGCTTTATACGAGCAGTACTTC.

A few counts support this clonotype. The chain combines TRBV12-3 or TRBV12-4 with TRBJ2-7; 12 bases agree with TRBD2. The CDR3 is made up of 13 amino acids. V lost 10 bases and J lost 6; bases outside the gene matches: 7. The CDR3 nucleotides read TGTGCCACTCAACTAGCGGGAGGTGGCGAGCAGTACTTC. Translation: CATQLAGGGEQYF.

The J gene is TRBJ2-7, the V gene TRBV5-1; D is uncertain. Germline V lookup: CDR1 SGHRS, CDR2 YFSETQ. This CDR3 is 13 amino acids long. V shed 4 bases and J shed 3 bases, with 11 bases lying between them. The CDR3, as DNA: TGCGCCAGCAGCCCCTCCCTAAGCTACGAGCAGTACTTC. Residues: CASSPSLSYEQYF.

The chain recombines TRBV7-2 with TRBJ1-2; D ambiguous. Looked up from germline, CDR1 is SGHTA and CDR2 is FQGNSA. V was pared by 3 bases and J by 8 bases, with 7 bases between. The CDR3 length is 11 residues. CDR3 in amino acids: CASSLGIGYTF. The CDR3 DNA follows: TGTGCCAGCAGCTTGGGCATCGGCTACACCTTC.

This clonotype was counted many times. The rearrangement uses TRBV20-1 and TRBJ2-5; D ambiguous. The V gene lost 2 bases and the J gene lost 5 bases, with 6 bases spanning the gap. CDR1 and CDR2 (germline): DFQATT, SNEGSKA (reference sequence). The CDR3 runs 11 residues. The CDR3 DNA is TGCAGTGCTAGACTGGGGGAGACCCAGTACTTC. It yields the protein CSARLGETQYF.

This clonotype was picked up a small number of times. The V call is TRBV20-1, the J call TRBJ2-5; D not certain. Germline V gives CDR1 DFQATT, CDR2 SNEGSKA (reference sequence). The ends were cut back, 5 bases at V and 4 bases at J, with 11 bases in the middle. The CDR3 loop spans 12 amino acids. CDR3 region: CSALPSAETQYF. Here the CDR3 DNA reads TGCAGTGCTTTGCCTTCAGCAGAGACCCAGTACTTC.

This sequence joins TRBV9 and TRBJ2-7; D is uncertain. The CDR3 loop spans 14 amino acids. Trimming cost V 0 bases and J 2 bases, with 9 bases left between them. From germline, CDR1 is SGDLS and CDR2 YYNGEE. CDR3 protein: CASSVGTAPYEQYF. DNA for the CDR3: TGTGCCAGCAGCGTAGGCACGGCGCCCTACGAGCAGTACTTC.

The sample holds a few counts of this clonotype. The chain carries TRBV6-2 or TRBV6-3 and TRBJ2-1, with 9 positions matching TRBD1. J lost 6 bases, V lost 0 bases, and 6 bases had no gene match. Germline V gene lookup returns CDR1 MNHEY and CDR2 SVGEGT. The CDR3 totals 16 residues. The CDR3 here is CASSYSRQGGGNEQFF. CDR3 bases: TGTGCCAGCAGTTACTCTCGACAGGGGGGCGGCAATGAGCAGTTCTTC.

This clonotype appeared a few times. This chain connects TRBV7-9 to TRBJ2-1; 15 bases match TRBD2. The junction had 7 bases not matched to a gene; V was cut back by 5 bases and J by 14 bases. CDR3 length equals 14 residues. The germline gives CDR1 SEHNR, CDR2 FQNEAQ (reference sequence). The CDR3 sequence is CASSAGLAGGPEFF. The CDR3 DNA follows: TGTGCCAGCAGCGCAGGACTAGCGGGGGGGCCTGAGTTCTTC.

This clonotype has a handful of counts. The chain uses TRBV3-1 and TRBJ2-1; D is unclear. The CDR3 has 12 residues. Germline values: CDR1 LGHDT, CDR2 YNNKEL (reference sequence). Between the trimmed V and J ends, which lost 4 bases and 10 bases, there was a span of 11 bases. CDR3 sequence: CASSLSVQEQFF. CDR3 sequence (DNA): TGTGCCAGCAGCCTCTCCGTTCAGGAGCAGTTCTTC.

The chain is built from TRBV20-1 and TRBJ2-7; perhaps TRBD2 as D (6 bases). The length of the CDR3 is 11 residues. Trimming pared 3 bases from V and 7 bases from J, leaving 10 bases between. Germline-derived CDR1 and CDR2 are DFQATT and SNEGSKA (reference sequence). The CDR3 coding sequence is TGCAGTGCTAGCCCGGCGGGGGAGCAGTACTTC. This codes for CSASPAGEQYF.

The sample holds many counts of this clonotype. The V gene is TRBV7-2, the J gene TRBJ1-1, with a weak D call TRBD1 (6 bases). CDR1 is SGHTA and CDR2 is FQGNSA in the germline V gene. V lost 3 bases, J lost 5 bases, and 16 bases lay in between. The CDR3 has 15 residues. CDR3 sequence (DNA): TGTGCCAGCAGCTTCCGCACAGGGCAAGGGACTGAAGCTTTCTTT. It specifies CASSFRTGQGTEAFF.

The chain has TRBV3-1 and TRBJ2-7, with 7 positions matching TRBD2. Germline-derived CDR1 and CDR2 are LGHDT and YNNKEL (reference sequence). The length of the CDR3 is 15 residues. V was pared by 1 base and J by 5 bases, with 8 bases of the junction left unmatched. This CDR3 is CASSQGWGGYNEQYF. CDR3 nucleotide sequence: TGTGCCAGCAGCCAAGGTTGGGGGGGATATAACGAGCAGTACTTC.

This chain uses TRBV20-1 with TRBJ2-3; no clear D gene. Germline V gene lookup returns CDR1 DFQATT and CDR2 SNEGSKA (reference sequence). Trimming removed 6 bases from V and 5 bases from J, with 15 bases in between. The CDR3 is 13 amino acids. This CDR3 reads CSALGQQEDTQYF. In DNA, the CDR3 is TGCAGTGCACTGGGTCAGCAGGAAGATACGCAGTATTTT.

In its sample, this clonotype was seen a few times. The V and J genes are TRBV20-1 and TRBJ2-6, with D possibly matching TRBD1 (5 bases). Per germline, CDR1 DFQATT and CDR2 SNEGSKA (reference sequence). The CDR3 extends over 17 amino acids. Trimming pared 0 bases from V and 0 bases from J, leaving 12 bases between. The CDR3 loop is CSARDPSGRSGANVLTF. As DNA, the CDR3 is TGCAGTGCTAGAGACCCATCAGGGCGCTCTGGGGCCAACGTCCTGACTTTC.

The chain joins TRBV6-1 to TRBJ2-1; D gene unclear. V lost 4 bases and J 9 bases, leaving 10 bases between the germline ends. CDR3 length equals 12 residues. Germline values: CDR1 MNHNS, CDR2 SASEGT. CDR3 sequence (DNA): TGTGCCAGCAGTGCCCCCGTCGGTGAGCAGTTCTTC. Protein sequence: CASSAPVGEQFF.

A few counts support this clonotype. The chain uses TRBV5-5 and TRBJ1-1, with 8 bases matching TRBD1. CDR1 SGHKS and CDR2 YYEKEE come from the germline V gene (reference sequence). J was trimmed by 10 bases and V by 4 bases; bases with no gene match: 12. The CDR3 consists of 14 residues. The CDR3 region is CASSKDREGSRAFF. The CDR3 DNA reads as TGTGCCAGCAGCAAGGACAGGGAGGGGTCCCGAGCTTTCTTT.

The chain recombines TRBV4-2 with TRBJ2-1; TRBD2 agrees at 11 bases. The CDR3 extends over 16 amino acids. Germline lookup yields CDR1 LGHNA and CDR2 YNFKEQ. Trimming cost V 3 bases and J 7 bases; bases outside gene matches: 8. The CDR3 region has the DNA TGTGCCAGCAGCCAGGACACTAGCGGGGGTAAAAATGAGCAGTTCTTC. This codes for CASSQDTSGGKNEQFF.

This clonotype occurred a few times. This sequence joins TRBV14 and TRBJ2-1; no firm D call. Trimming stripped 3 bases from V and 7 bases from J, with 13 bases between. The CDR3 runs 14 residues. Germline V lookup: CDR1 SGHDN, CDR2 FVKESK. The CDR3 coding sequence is TGTGCCAGCAGCCAGAGATTAAGTGAGAATGAGCAGTTCTTC. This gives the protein CASSQRLSENEQFF. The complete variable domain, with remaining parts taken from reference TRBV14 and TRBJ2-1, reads EAGVTQFPSHSVIEKGQTVTLRCDPISGHDNLYWYRRVMGKEIKFLLHFVKESKQDESGMPNNRFLAERTGGTYSTLKVQPAELEDSGVYFCASSQRLSENEQFFGPGTRLTVL.